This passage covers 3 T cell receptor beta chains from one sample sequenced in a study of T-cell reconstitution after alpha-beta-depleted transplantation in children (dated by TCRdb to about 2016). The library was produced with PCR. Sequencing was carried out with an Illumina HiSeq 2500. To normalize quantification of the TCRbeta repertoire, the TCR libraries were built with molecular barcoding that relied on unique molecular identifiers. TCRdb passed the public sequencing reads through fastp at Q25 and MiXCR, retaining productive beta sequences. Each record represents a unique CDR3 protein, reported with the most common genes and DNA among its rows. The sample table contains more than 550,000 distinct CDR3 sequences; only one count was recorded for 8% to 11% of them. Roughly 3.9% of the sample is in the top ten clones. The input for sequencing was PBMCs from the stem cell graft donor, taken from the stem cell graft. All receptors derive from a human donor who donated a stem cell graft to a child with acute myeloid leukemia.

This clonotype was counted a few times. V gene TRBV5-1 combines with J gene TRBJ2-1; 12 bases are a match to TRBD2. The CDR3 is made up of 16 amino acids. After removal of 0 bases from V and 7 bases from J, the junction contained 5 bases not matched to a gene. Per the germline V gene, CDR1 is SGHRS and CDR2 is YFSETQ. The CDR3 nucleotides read TGCGCCAGCAGCTTGGCACTAGCGGGAGGAAAGAATGAGCAGTTCTTC. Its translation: CASSLALAGGKNEQFF.

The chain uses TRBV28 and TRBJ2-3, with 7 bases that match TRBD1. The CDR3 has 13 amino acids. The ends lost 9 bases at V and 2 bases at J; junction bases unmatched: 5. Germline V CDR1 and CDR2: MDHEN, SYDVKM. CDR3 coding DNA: TGTGCCAGTCAGACAGGGCCCACAGATACGCAGTATTTT. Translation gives CASQTGPTDTQYF.

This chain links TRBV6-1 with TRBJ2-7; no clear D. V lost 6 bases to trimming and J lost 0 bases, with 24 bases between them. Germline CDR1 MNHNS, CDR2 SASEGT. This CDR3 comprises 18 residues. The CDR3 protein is CASRTLEVGPTSSYEQYF. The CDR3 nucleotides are TGTGCCAGCAGGACGTTAGAAGTAGGGCCTACAAGCTCCTACGAGCAGTACTTC.